A single sample gave rise to the 13 T cell receptor beta chains below, sequenced in a study of shared clonotypes between healthy human individuals. TCRdb's table, derived via immunoSEQ multiplex PCR, lists solely in-frame clones and lacks some. The sample holds some 2,400,000 clones; around 95% are singletons and the top ten take roughly 0.13%. What was sequenced was naive CD4+ T cells sorted from blood. Subset denoted: CD45RA+ positively selected. These receptors came from a man between 18 and 35 years old in good health.

Turning to this clone: Other DNA sequences from this sample encode an identical CDR3 as well. CDR3 nucleotide sequence: TGTGCCAGCAGTTGGACTAGCGGAGCCTACAATGAGCAGTTCTTC. Translated: CASSWTSGAYNEQFF. The V gene is TRBV27, the J gene TRBJ2-1, with 10 bases aligning to TRBD2. V trimming: 4 bases; J trimming: 2 bases; junction bases outside the gene matches: 2. Germline CDR1 is MNHEY and CDR2 is SMNVEV (reference sequence). The CDR3 consists of 15 residues.

V gene TRBV25-1 combines with J gene TRBJ1-1, with 8 bases lining up with TRBD1. The CDR3 length is 13 residues. CDR1 and CDR2 from the germline V gene are MGHDK and SYGVNS. Germline trimming cut 2 bases from V and 6 bases from J; bases unmatched to any gene: 2. The CDR3 reads CASSEPGQAEAFF. DNA of the CDR3: TGTGCCAGCAGTGAACCGGGACAGGCTGAAGCTTTCTTT.

This chain uses TRBV27 with TRBJ1-1; no reliable D call. This CDR3 region has 14 residues. CDR1 MNHEY and CDR2 SMNVEV come from the germline V gene (reference sequence). V lost 5 bases, J lost 5 bases, and 15 bases lay in between. CDR3 sequence reads: CASSTLNRVTEAFF. CDR3 bases: TGTGCCAGCAGTACCCTTAATAGGGTGACTGAAGCTTTCTTT.

In DNA form, the CDR3 reads TGTGCCAGCAGTGAATATGGACAGGGCGGTGAAAAACTGTTTTTT. This sequence encodes CASSEYGQGGEKLFF. The rearrangement links TRBV25-1 to TRBJ1-4; 8 nucleotides align to TRBD1. There are 15 residues in the CDR3. Germline assignment: CDR1 MGHDK and CDR2 SYGVNS. Trimming at V came to 0 bases and at J to 7 bases, leaving 4 bases not matched to a gene.

The rearrangement uses TRBV18 and TRBJ2-7, with TRBD2 matching over 12 bases. CDR3 size: 18 residues. Germline trimming cut 5 bases from V and 1 base from J; bases unmatched to any gene: 12. From germline, CDR1 is KGHSH and CDR2 LQKENI. CDR3 protein: CASSAGASGRAHSYEQYF. CDR3 coding DNA: TGTGCCAGCTCAGCTGGAGCTAGCGGGAGGGCCCATTCCTACGAGCAGTACTTC.

This chain links TRBV5-1 with TRBJ2-7, with D hard to call. V was clipped by 3 bases and J by 5 bases, with 18 bases between them. This CDR3 spans 15 amino acids. Germline assignment: CDR1 SGHRS and CDR2 YFSETQ. DNA for the CDR3: TGCGCCAGCAGCTCAGATTCAAAAGGGCCGGACGAGCAGTACTTC. Translated: CASSSDSKGPDEQYF.

As for this clone: The same CDR3 arises from other DNA sequences in this sample as well. CDR3 protein: CASSGGVGETQYF. The CDR3 DNA is TGTGCCAGCAGCGGCGGGGTGGGTGAGACCCAGTACTTC. J is TRBJ2-5 and V is TRBV2, with D tentatively TRBD2 (6 bases). The V gene's germline CDR1 is SNHLY and CDR2 FYNNEI. The CDR3 runs 13 residues. Trimming stripped 6 bases from V and 5 bases from J, with 13 bases between.

CDR3 DNA sequence: TGCGCCAGCAGCTTGGAGGGGGAGAGAGCTTTCTTT. Protein: CASSLEGERAFF. This chain connects TRBV5-1 to TRBJ1-1, with a possible D match to TRBD1 (6 bases). The V gene lost 0 bases and the J gene lost 10 bases, with 10 bases spanning the gap. The germline V gene has CDR1 SGHRS and CDR2 YFSETQ. The CDR3 has 12 amino acids. The variable domain in full, with the rest retrieved from reference TRBV5-1 and TRBJ1-1, is KAGVTQTPRYLIKTRGQQVTLSCSPISGHRSVSWYQQTPGQGLQFLFEYFSETQRNKGNFPGRFSGRQFSNSRSEMNVSTLELGDSALYLCASSLEGERAFFGQGTRLTVV.

On this clone itself: The sample holds other DNA sequences that translate to the same CDR3. This sequence joins TRBV6-6 and TRBJ1-4; no clear D gene. The V gene lost 5 bases and the J gene lost 0 bases, with 7 bases spanning the gap. This CDR3 is built from 14 residues. Germline values: CDR1 MNHNY, CDR2 SVGAGI (reference sequence). The CDR3 DNA follows: TGTGCCAGCAGTCGAGGCGCAACTAATGAAAAACTGTTTTTT. It codes for CASSRGATNEKLFF.

Concerning this clone: Other DNA sequences within the sample encode an identical CDR3. This chain connects TRBV28 to TRBJ1-5; perhaps TRBD1 as D (5 bases). The CDR3 runs 14 residues. V was clipped by 2 bases and J by 4 bases, with 9 bases between them. The germline V gene has CDR1 MDHEN and CDR2 SYDVKM. CDR3 DNA: TGTGCCAGCAGTTTACAGGGTAGGAATCAGCCCCAGCATTTT. Translation: CASSLQGRNQPQHF.

V and J are TRBV2 and TRBJ1-4, with TRBD1 matching 7 bases. This CDR3 comprises 14 residues. Germline CDR1 SNHLY, CDR2 FYNNEI. J lost 4 bases, V lost 6 bases, and 5 bases had no gene match. The CDR3 DNA reads TGTGCCAGCAGGGCGACAGGGTTTAATGAAAAACTGTTTTTT. Protein sequence: CASRATGFNEKLFF.

The rearrangement joins TRBV30 to TRBJ2-2; TRBD1 aligns across 9 bases. This CDR3 has 15 residues. The V gene end was trimmed by 8 bases and the J gene end by 7 bases; junction bases not matched to a gene: 14. Germline CDR1 GTSNPN, CDR2 SVGIG (reference sequence). The CDR3 protein is CAGSGTGIFGGELFF. The CDR3, as DNA: TGTGCCGGGTCCGGGACAGGGATTTTCGGCGGGGAGCTGTTTTTT.

The chain carries TRBV20-1 and TRBJ2-3; D is uncertain. The CDR3 has 10 residues. From germline, CDR1 is DFQATT and CDR2 SNEGSKA (reference sequence). The CDR3 DNA reads as TGCAGCCCCCTGGCAGATACGCAGTATTTT. Translating it yields CSPLADTQYF.